This passage covers 14 T cell receptor beta chains from one sample sequenced in a study of blood T cell dynamics during melanoma immunotherapy. Time point here: week 3, after first cycle of checkpoint inhibitor. Sequencing used immunoSEQ multiplex PCR; TCRdb keeps in-frame clones, though not all of them. The sample gives around 10,000 clones, roughly 90% of which show up once; 24% is in the top ten. The sample was blood, taken from a patient treated with checkpoint blockade. The receptors shown here come from a human donor with melanoma.

This clone was recorded only once. This chain joins TRBV6-5 and TRBJ2-1; 12 bases align to TRBD2. Trimming removed 6 bases from V and 9 bases from J; junction bases left unmatched: 9. The CDR3 is made up of 15 amino acids. Per germline, CDR1 MNHEY and CDR2 SVGAGI. In nucleotides, the CDR3 is TGTGCCAGCAGCCAGCGGGCTAGCGGGAGGGGTGAGCAGTTCTTC. Translation gives CASSQRASGRGEQFF.

The V gene is TRBV7-6, the J gene TRBJ1-3; D uncertain. The CDR3 runs 13 residues. The V end was cut by 7 bases, the J end by 3 bases, with 10 bases between. Germline V gene data show CDR1 as SGHVS and CDR2 as FNYEAQ. This CDR3 is CASIPDRGNTIYF. CDR3 bases: TGTGCCAGCATCCCGGACCGTGGAAACACCATATATTTT.

This chain uses TRBV15 with TRBJ2-1; a possible D gene is TRBD2 (5 bases). CDR1 is LNHNV, CDR2 YYDKDF, per germline (reference sequence). The CDR3 is 15 amino acids. Trimming pared 2 bases from V and 1 base from J, leaving 9 bases between. The CDR3 region is CATSRLGSSYNEQFF. CDR3 coding DNA: TGTGCCACCAGCAGACTAGGGAGTTCCTACAATGAGCAGTTCTTC.

The chain carries TRBV29-1 and TRBJ2-7; D ambiguous. This CDR3 region has 9 residues. The V gene lost 4 bases and the J gene lost 6 bases, with 4 bases spanning the gap. The V gene's germline CDR1 is SQVTM and CDR2 ANQGSEA. The CDR3 region is CSVAVEQYF. The CDR3 DNA sequence: TGCAGCGTTGCGGTCGAGCAGTACTTC.

V is TRBV9 and J is TRBJ2-1, with D unresolved. This CDR3 is 13 amino acids long. V was pared by 4 bases and J by 3 bases, with 8 bases between. Germline assignment: CDR1 SGDLS and CDR2 YYNGEE. CDR3 loop: CASSPDDYNEQFF. The CDR3 DNA sequence: TGTGCCAGCAGCCCGGATGACTACAATGAGCAGTTCTTC. Together with reference TRBV9 and TRBJ2-1, the CDR3 gives the full variable domain: DSGVTQTPKHLITATGQRVTLRCSPRSGDLSVYWYQQSLDQGLQFLIQYYNGEERAKGNILERFSAQQFPDLHSELNLSSLELGDSALYFCASSPDDYNEQFFGPGTRLTVL.

This sequence joins TRBV5-1 and TRBJ2-3, with 10 bases aligning to TRBD2. This CDR3 comprises 15 residues. The germline V gene has CDR1 SGHRS and CDR2 YFSETQ. Trimming cost V 6 bases and J 1 base; bases outside gene matches: 5. The CDR3 DNA is TGCGCCAGCAACCGAGCGGGAGGGGGCACAGATACGCAGTATTTT. It translates to CASNRAGGGTDTQYF.

V and J are TRBV4-1 and TRBJ1-6; D unresolved. V lost 5 bases, J lost 10 bases, and 9 bases lay in between. Germline values: CDR1 MGHRA, CDR2 YSYEKL. This CDR3 has 12 amino acids. Here the CDR3 DNA reads TGCGCCAGCAGCGTCTCTGGGTCACCCCTCCACTTT. Protein sequence: CASSVSGSPLHF.

This sequence joins TRBV6-1 and TRBJ2-7; the D gene is possibly TRBD1 (5 bases). Germline CDR1 and CDR2: MNHNS and SASEGT. Deletions cut 0 bases from V and 7 bases from J, with 13 bases between. This CDR3 comprises 14 residues. The CDR3 nucleotides are TGTGCCAGCAGTGAAGCGCTCAGGGTGGGGGAGCAGTACTTC. It yields the protein CASSEALRVGEQYF.

The chain links TRBV13 to TRBJ2-7, with TRBD2 matching over 7 bases. CDR1 PRHDT and CDR2 FYEKMQ come from the germline V gene (reference sequence). CDR3 length equals 13 residues. Trimming cost V 5 bases and J 6 bases; bases outside gene matches: 7. CDR3 bases: TGTGCCAGCAGCCCCCCGGGCGGGGGCGAGCAGTACTTC. Translation: CASSPPGGGEQYF. The full variable domain, completed using reference TRBV13 and TRBJ2-7, is AAGVIQSPRHLIKEKRETATLKCYPIPRHDTVYWYQQGPGQDPQFLISFYEKMQSDKGSIPDRFSAQQFSDYHSELNMSSLELGDSALYFCASSPPGGGEQYFGPGTRLTVT.

This chain connects TRBV2 to TRBJ2-5; D is unclear. The CDR3 runs to 12 residues. Germline values: CDR1 SNHLY, CDR2 FYNNEI. Trimming removed 4 bases at V and 7 bases at J, with 10 bases between. The DNA for the CDR3 is TGTGCCAGCAGTGTCGCGACTGGGACCCAGTACTTC. Its translation is CASSVATGTQYF.

The V call is TRBV7-3, the J call TRBJ2-1; TRBD2 aligns across 7 bases. CDR1 and CDR2 from the germline V gene are SGHTA and FQGTGA. Trimming removed 5 bases from V and 5 bases from J; junction bases left unmatched: 9. The CDR3 sequence is 15 residues long. As DNA, the CDR3 is TGTGCCAGCAGCCCGGGGCTAGCGGTGAACAATGAGCAGTTCTTC. This encodes CASSPGLAVNNEQFF. Filled out from reference TRBV7-3 and TRBJ2-1, the complete variable domain reads GAGVSQTPSNKVTEKGKYVELRCDPISGHTALYWYRQSLGQGPEFLIYFQGTGAADDSGLPNDRFFAVRPEGSVSTLKIQRTERGDSAVYLCASSPGLAVNNEQFFGPGTRLTVL.

V and J are TRBV27 and TRBJ2-3; TRBD2 agrees at 7 bases. Germline assignment: CDR1 MNHEY and CDR2 SMNVEV (reference sequence). The CDR3 spans 13 residues. V lost 7 bases, J lost 1 base, and 2 bases stayed unmatched. The CDR3 region has the DNA TGTGCCAGCAAAACTAGCGGCACAGATACGCAGTATTTT. It encodes CASKTSGTDTQYF.

For this clone: Germline and junction disagree at one end, which may indicate a read error. The same CDR3 can be traced to other DNA sequences in this sample. This chain connects TRBV10-3 to TRBJ2-1, with D unclear. CDR3 length equals 14 residues. Germline V gene sequence: CDR1 ENHRY, CDR2 SYGVKD. In DNA, the CDR3 is TGCGCCATCGTTTATTCGGACCTATACAATGAGCAGTTCTTC. Its protein product is CAIVYSDLYNEQFF.

DNA of the CDR3: TGTGCCAGCAGTTCAGTAGCGGGAGGCTCCTACGAGCAGTACTTC. Its protein product is CASSSVAGGSYEQYF. This chain joins TRBV28 and TRBJ2-7, with TRBD2 matching over 10 bases. The CDR3 sequence is 15 residues long. The V gene end was trimmed by 4 bases and the J gene end by 0 bases; junction bases not matched to a gene: 3. The germline CDR1 and CDR2 sequences are MDHEN and SYDVKM.